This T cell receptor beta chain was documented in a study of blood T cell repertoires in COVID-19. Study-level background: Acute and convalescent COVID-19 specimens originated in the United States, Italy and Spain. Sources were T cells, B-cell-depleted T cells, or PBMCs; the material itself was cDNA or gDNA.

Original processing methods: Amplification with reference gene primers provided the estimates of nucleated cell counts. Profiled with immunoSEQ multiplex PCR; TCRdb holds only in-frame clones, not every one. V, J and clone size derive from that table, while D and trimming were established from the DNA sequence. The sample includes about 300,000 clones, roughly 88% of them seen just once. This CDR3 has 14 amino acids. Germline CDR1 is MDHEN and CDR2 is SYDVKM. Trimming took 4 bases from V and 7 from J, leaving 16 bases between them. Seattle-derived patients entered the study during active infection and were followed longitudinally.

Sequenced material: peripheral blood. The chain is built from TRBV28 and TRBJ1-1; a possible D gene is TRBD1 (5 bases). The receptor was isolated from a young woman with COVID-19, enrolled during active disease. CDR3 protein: CASSSPTETLEAFF. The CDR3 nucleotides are TGTGCCAGCAGTTCCCCGACAGAAACCCTTGAAGCTTTCTTT.